The following is a TCR beta chain sequence with its context. Its target is not known. Via MiXCR, TCRdb re-called the reads, giving one row per CDR3 protein. The sample holds around 300,000 distinct CDR3 sequences, 9.5% seen once. The data were obtained in a study of T cell repertoires in cytomegalovirus infection. About the research overall: The public TCR beta signatures pointed to both CMV infection and matching HLA type. Study-wide findings and caveats: Clonotype analysis showed dominance of the ex vivo response by HLA-C-restricted CMV-specific TCR beta clonotypes. Cumulated frequencies of public TCR beta families served to identify carriers of CMV plus the relevant HLA.

The sequence was collected from a human donor in good health (CMV status not recorded). Some clones in this sample may be carry-over from other donors' samples. The sequenced material came from PBMCs.

The CDR3 DNA reads TGTGTTTTTGGGCCGCGACCAGATACGCAGTATTTT. Encoded protein: CVFGPRPDTQYF. V is TRBV28 and J is TRBJ2-3; D is unclear. This CDR3 comprises 12 residues. The germline V gene has CDR1 MDHEN and CDR2 SYDVKM.